The clone carrying this TCR beta chain was observed a few times. The antigen remains unidentified. Germline CDR1 and CDR2: MNHNY and SVGAGI (reference sequence). Trimming left V 2 bases short and J 3 bases short, with 5 bases between. The CDR3 extends over 14 amino acids. The data were obtained in a study of OX40 agonist ivuxolimab in advanced cancers. Findings of the study overall: There was clonal expansion of CD4+ and CD8+ blood T cells by week 6 at 0.1 to 3.0 mg/kg. Patients who responded partially at 0.1-3.0 mg/kg showed clonal expansion ranking among the lowest.

Clones were sequenced by immunoSEQ multiplex PCR, and TCRdb holds only the in-frame ones, with some missing. The sample has tens of thousands of clones, just over 85% seen once; the top ten hold under 7.5%. Blood draws occurred at baseline, cycle 4 day 1, and cycle 7 day 1. This chain uses TRBV6-6 with TRBJ1-6; D uncertain. The starting material was CD4+ or CD8+ T cells sorted from blood, obtained in a trial of the OX40 agonist ivuxolimab. The receptor was derived from an adult with an advanced solid tumor such as melanoma, head and neck, liver or kidney cancer. CDR3 region: CASSYGVYNSPLHF. CDR3 in DNA: TGTGCCAGCAGTTACGGGGTCTATAATTCACCCCTCCACTTT.